These T cell receptor beta chains were read from a single sample in a study of cytomegalovirus exposure and HLA in healthy donors. Some clones are missing from TCRdb's copy, which holds only in-frame ones; the method was immunoSEQ multiplex PCR. The sample includes about 100,000 clones, around 76% seen only once; the top ten take 15% to 20%. Material: PBMCs. These receptors all come from a woman aged 55-69 years in good health and CMV-seropositive. Both conserved end residues are part of each CDR3. The order of the fields is V gene, D gene, J gene, clone size, CDR3 DNA, CDR3 protein. The D gene is left open where the match is weak. The size field is filled for only some rows; it gives once, few, many or a size class.

v_gene: TRBV19
d_gene: .
j_gene: TRBJ2-7
abundance: .
CDR3nt: TGTGCCAGTAGTATTCAGGCAGGTCCGTCCTACGAGCAGTACTTC
CDR3aa: CASSIQAGPSYEQYF

v_gene: TRBV28
d_gene: .
j_gene: TRBJ1-1
abundance: .
CDR3nt: TGTGCCAGCAGTTTACGACAGGTTATTATATCTGAAGCTTTCTTT
CDR3aa: CASSLRQVIISEAFF

v_gene: TRBV7-9
d_gene: TRBD1
j_gene: TRBJ1-1
abundance: .
CDR3nt: TGTGCCAGCAGCGAACAGGGGACGAACACTGAAGCTTTCTTT
CDR3aa: CASSEQGTNTEAFF

v_gene: TRBV14
d_gene: .
j_gene: TRBJ2-7
abundance: .
CDR3nt: TGTGCCAGCAGCCGGCAACTAGCCTTCTCCTGGGGGCAGTACTTC
CDR3aa: CASSRQLAFSWGQYF

v_gene: TRBV10-3
d_gene: .
j_gene: TRBJ1-1
abundance: .
CDR3nt: TGTGCCATCACCGTACAGGGTTTGAACACTGAAGCTTTCTTT
CDR3aa: CAITVQGLNTEAFF

v_gene: TRBV27
d_gene: .
j_gene: TRBJ1-4
abundance: once
CDR3nt: TGTGCCAGCAGTTTATCGATGTCGGGTTTCGTAGGAGAAAAACTGTTTTTT
CDR3aa: CASSLSMSGFVGEKLFF

v_gene: TRBV7-2
d_gene: TRBD1
j_gene: TRBJ2-7
abundance: .
CDR3nt: TGTGCCAGCAGCCCCGGCGGACAGGGGAAGGAGCAGTACTTC
CDR3aa: CASSPGGQGKEQYF

v_gene: TRBV19
d_gene: .
j_gene: TRBJ1-1
abundance: .
CDR3nt: TGTGCCAGTACCCCTAAACTAGGAGTGAACACTGAAGCTTTCTTT
CDR3aa: CASTPKLGVNTEAFF

v_gene: TRBV15
d_gene: TRBD1
j_gene: TRBJ2-7
abundance: .
CDR3nt: TGTGCCACCAGCAGAGAACGGACAGGTCTCTCCTACGAGCAGTACTTC
CDR3aa: CATSRERTGLSYEQYF

v_gene: TRBV28
d_gene: .
j_gene: TRBJ2-1
abundance: once
CDR3nt: TGTGCCAGCAGTTCCCGCGGAGGCTCCTACAATGAGCAGTTCTTC
CDR3aa: CASSSRGGSYNEQFF

v_gene: TRBV13
d_gene: .
j_gene: TRBJ2-1
abundance: once
CDR3nt: TGTGCCAGCAGCTTAGAGCGGCTCCAGAGCTCCTACAATGAGCAGTTCTTC
CDR3aa: CASSLERLQSSYNEQFF

v_gene: TRBV28
d_gene: .
j_gene: TRBJ1-5
abundance: .
CDR3nt: TGTGCCAGCAGTTTAACTGCAGGGGCCGATCAGCCCCAGCATTTT
CDR3aa: CASSLTAGADQPQHF

v_gene: TRBV10-3
d_gene: TRBD2
j_gene: TRBJ2-7
abundance: .
CDR3nt: TGTGCCATCAGTGAACTAGCGACATACGAGCAGTACTTC
CDR3aa: CAISELATYEQYF

v_gene: TRBV28
d_gene: TRBD1
j_gene: TRBJ2-7
abundance: .
CDR3nt: TGTGCCAGCAGGGGGACAGGGAACTACGAGCAGTACTTC
CDR3aa: CASRGTGNYEQYF

v_gene: TRBV30
d_gene: TRBD2
j_gene: TRBJ2-3
abundance: .
CDR3nt: TGTGCCTGGAGTGTCTTAGCGGGAGTAGGGACAGATACGCAGTATTTT
CDR3aa: CAWSVLAGVGTDTQYF

v_gene: TRBV27
d_gene: .
j_gene: TRBJ2-7
abundance: .
CDR3nt: TGTGCCAGCAGCTCCCCCGGGGGACTCCTCCCCTACGAGCAGTACTTC
CDR3aa: CASSSPGGLLPYEQYF

v_gene: TRBV6-5
d_gene: .
j_gene: TRBJ1-5
abundance: once
CDR3nt: TGTGCCAGCAGTTACTCAATCGAGAGCAATCAGCCCCAGCATTTT
CDR3aa: CASSYSIESNQPQHF

v_gene: TRBV28
d_gene: .
j_gene: TRBJ1-3
abundance: .
CDR3nt: TGTGCCAGCAGTTTAGGCGCCGGGGTCTCTGGAAACACCATATATTTT
CDR3aa: CASSLGAGVSGNTIYF

v_gene: TRBV19
d_gene: .
j_gene: TRBJ1-3
abundance: .
CDR3nt: TGTGCCAGTAGTATAGAATCCAGCTCTGGAAACACCATATATTTT
CDR3aa: CASSIESSSGNTIYF

v_gene: TRBV7-2
d_gene: TRBD1
j_gene: TRBJ1-2
abundance: once
CDR3nt: TGTGCCAGCAGCAGGACAGGGAGGGATGGCTACACCTTC
CDR3aa: CASSRTGRDGYTF

v_gene: TRBV10-1
d_gene: .
j_gene: TRBJ2-7
abundance: .
CDR3nt: TGCGCCAGCAGTGACAGGAGGACAGACATCTCCTACGAGCAGTACTTC
CDR3aa: CASSDRRTDISYEQYF

v_gene: TRBV7-2
d_gene: .
j_gene: TRBJ2-1
abundance: .
CDR3nt: TGTGCCAGCAGTGAGGGCGGGATATGGAATGAGCAGTTCTTC
CDR3aa: CASSEGGIWNEQFF

v_gene: TRBV7-9
d_gene: TRBD2
j_gene: TRBJ2-1
abundance: .
CDR3nt: TGTGCCAGCAGCTCAGGACTAGCGGGAGCAAGGGTAGATGAGCAGTTCTTC
CDR3aa: CASSSGLAGARVDEQFF

v_gene: TRBV5-1
d_gene: TRBD2
j_gene: TRBJ2-5
abundance: .
CDR3nt: TGCGCCAGCAGCTTGGGAGCGGGAGCCCCCCAAGAGACCCAGTACTTC
CDR3aa: CASSLGAGAPQETQYF

v_gene: TRBV30
d_gene: .
j_gene: TRBJ1-1
abundance: few
CDR3nt: TGTGCCAGGCAGGGGTTGGCTGGCACTGAAGCTTTCTTT
CDR3aa: CARQGLAGTEAFF

v_gene: TRBV6-5
d_gene: TRBD2
j_gene: TRBJ2-2
abundance: .
CDR3nt: TGTGCCAGCAGTTACGGCGGGAGGGCTGATACCGGGGAGCTGTTTTTT
CDR3aa: CASSYGGRADTGELFF

v_gene: TRBV7-2
d_gene: .
j_gene: TRBJ2-1
abundance: few
CDR3nt: TGTGCCAGCAGCTTCGGTTCGTCCAATGAGCAGTTCTTC
CDR3aa: CASSFGSSNEQFF

v_gene: TRBV5-1
d_gene: TRBD1
j_gene: TRBJ2-7
abundance: .
CDR3nt: TGCGCCAGCAGCTTGGCCGGGACAGGAGGCAACGAGCAGTACTTC
CDR3aa: CASSLAGTGGNEQYF